The 10 T cell receptor beta chains given below trace back to one sample, sequenced in a study of shared clonotypes between healthy human individuals. Some clones are missing from TCRdb's copy, which holds only in-frame ones; the method was immunoSEQ multiplex PCR. The repertoire holds roughly 1,500,000 clones, with about 98% as singletons. Sequencing input: naive CD4+ T cells sorted from blood. Noted subset: CD45RA+ positively selected. These receptors were collected from a man between 25 and 39 years old in good health.

This sequence joins TRBV18 and TRBJ1-4; D is ambiguous. V was cut by 3 bases and J by 7 bases, with 6 bases left in between. Germline V gene sequence: CDR1 KGHSH, CDR2 LQKENI. This CDR3 comprises 12 residues. The CDR3 region is CASSPHSEKLFF. CDR3 sequence (DNA): TGTGCCAGCTCACCGCATTCTGAAAAACTGTTTTTT.

Note on this clone: The sample has other DNA sequences that encode this CDR3 too. The J gene is TRBJ2-5, the V gene TRBV18; unclear D gene. Germline V lookup: CDR1 KGHSH, CDR2 LQKENI. The CDR3 has 11 amino acids. V was trimmed by 6 bases and J by 2 bases, leaving 4 bases between them. The DNA for the CDR3 is TGTGCCAGCTCTATTCAAGAGACCCAGTACTTC. Its translation: CASSIQETQYF.

The rearrangement links TRBV5-1 to TRBJ1-5; D remains ambiguous. The germline V gene encodes CDR1 SGHRS and CDR2 YFSETQ. V lost 4 bases to trimming and J lost 7 bases, with 9 bases between them. The CDR3 length is 12 residues. In DNA, the CDR3 is TGCGCCAGCAGCGACCCTGGGCAGCCCCAGCATTTT. This codes for CASSDPGQPQHF.

The genes are TRBV4-3 and TRBJ1-5; possible D gene TRBD1, 5 bases. The CDR3 runs 15 residues. V lost 1 base to trimming and J lost 3 bases, with 10 bases between them. CDR1 LGHNA and CDR2 YSLEER come from the germline V gene. CDR3 loop: CASSQATGPNQPQHF. CDR3 nucleotide sequence: TGCGCCAGCAGCCAAGCCACAGGCCCCAATCAGCCCCAGCATTTT.

The chain joins TRBV29-1 to TRBJ2-1, with D tentatively TRBD2 (7 bases). The germline gives CDR1 SQVTM, CDR2 ANQGSEA. CDR3 length: 13 residues. V shed 8 bases and J shed 6 bases, with 17 bases lying between them. CDR3 sequence: CSLGGGSLNEQFF. CDR3 DNA sequence: TGCAGCCTAGGGGGGGGATCACTCAATGAGCAGTTCTTC.

V usage is TRBV28 and J usage is TRBJ1-1; 8 nucleotides agree with TRBD1. The V and J ends lost 6 bases and 6 bases, in that order; junction bases with no gene match: 9. Germline V gene lookup returns CDR1 MDHEN and CDR2 SYDVKM. The CDR3 contains 14 residues. The CDR3, as DNA: TGTGCCAGCAGAACCTGGACAGGGACGGCTGAAGCTTTCTTT. Encoded protein: CASRTWTGTAEAFF.

The chain joins TRBV13 to TRBJ2-3; TRBD1 matches 9 bases. The V and J ends lost 3 bases and 5 bases, in that order; junction bases with no gene match: 6. CDR3 size: 15 residues. Per germline, CDR1 PRHDT and CDR2 FYEKMQ (reference sequence). CDR3 residues: CASSFVDRGGDTQYF. CDR3 sequence (DNA): TGTGCCAGCAGCTTCGTGGACAGGGGTGGAGATACGCAGTATTTT.

As to this clone: Other DNA sequences in this sample translate to the same CDR3. The gene calls are TRBV4-2 and TRBJ2-1; 14 bases map to TRBD2. Germline lookup yields CDR1 LGHNA and CDR2 YNFKEQ. The CDR3 consists of 16 residues. J was trimmed by 2 bases and V by 4 bases; bases with no gene match: 1. The CDR3 nucleotides are TGTGCCAGCAGCCCGGGACTAGCGGGAGCCTACAATGAGCAGTTCTTC. Translated, it gives CASSPGLAGAYNEQFF.

The chain carries TRBV10-3 and TRBJ2-7, with TRBD2 matching over 7 bases. V dropped 0 bases and J dropped 2; count of bases not matched to a gene: 4. Germline assignment: CDR1 ENHRY and CDR2 SYGVKD. The CDR3 length is 15 residues. CDR3 bases: TGTGCCATCAGTGAGTCGGCTAGCGGAGCCTACGAGCAGTACTTC. Protein product: CAISESASGAYEQYF.

A single count supports this clone. The gene calls are TRBV18 and TRBJ2-7; TRBD1 matches at 7 bases. The germline gives CDR1 KGHSH, CDR2 LQKENI. Trimming took 5 bases from V and 1 from J; bases not matched to a gene: 8. CDR3 size: 15 residues. The CDR3: CASSVQGSGSYEQYF. The CDR3 bases are TGTGCCAGCTCAGTACAGGGGTCCGGGTCCTACGAGCAGTACTTC.